This T cell receptor (beta chain) is from a study of OX40 agonist ivuxolimab in advanced cancers. Turning to the study itself: Prior therapy, whether anti-PD-1, anti-PD-L1 or anti-CTLA-4, was allowed, and approximately 37% had some.

The protocol was immunoSEQ multiplex PCR, while the TCRdb copy is restricted to in-frame clones and leaves out a portion. In the table there are around 150,000 clones, roughly nine tenths of which are singletons. The germline CDR1 and CDR2 sequences are SGHRS and YFSETQ. This CDR3 region has 17 residues. J gave up 9 bases and V 0 bases, and 11 bases lay outside the gene matches. Notes on the study in general: Within 6 weeks, CD4+ and CD8+ blood T cells expanded clonally at 0.1 to 3.0 mg/kg.

Note on this clone: Its antigen is unidentified.

The J gene is TRBJ2-1, the V gene TRBV5-1; 11 nucleotides align to TRBD2. The receptor was derived from an adult with an advanced solid tumor such as melanoma, head and neck, liver or kidney cancer. This specimen was CD4+ or CD8+ T cells sorted from blood, taken in a trial of the OX40 agonist ivuxolimab. The CDR3 region is CASSLALTSGSDSEQFF. Here the CDR3 DNA reads TGCGCCAGCAGCTTGGCCCTTACTAGCGGGAGTGATAGTGAGCAGTTCTTC.